A selection of T cell receptor beta chains follows, all from one sample in a study of blood T cell repertoires in COVID-19. Only in-frame clones appear in the TCRdb table, and some are missing; sequencing was by immunoSEQ multiplex PCR. The sample lists some 250,000 clones, around 82% occurring once. The sequenced sample consisted of peripheral blood. The receptor set was obtained from a man aged 45-60 years with active or convalescent COVID-19. The CDR3 runs from the conserved cysteine through the conserved F or W. The D gene is left open where the match is weak. Clone size is stated in some rows and not others, as once, few, many or a class when expanded.

d_call | clone_size | j_call | v_call | cdr3_nt | cdr3_aa
- | - | TRBJ1-2 | TRBV3-1/TRBV3-2 | TGTGCCAGCAGCCAAGAAAGGGGTAACTATGGCTACACCTTC | CASSQERGNYGYTF
- | few | TRBJ2-2 | TRBV4-1 | TGCGCCAGCAGCCAAGGCAAGGGGCAGCTAGCGAACACCGGGGAGCTGTTTTTT | CASSQGKGQLANTGELFF
TRBD1 | - | TRBJ2-3 | TRBV7-3 | TGTGCCAGCAGTTCGACAGGGCAGGGCACAGATACGCAGTATTTT | CASSSTGQGTDTQYF
TRBD2 | - | TRBJ2-3 | TRBV2 | TGTGCCAGCATCGAGATTGGGCTAGCGGATCAAGATACGCAGTATTTT | CASIEIGLADQDTQYF
- | - | TRBJ1-5 | TRBV19 | TGTGCCAGTAGTATGCCCGGGAATAGCAATCAGCCCCAGCATTTT | CASSMPGNSNQPQHF
TRBD1 | - | TRBJ1-3 | TRBV6-5 | TGTGCCAGCAGCCGCGTGGGACAGGGCACGCACACCATATATTTT | CASSRVGQGTHTIYF
TRBD1 | - | TRBJ1-5 | TRBV19 | TGTGCCAGTAGTGTGGACAGGGAAGGCAATCAGCCCCAGCATTTT | CASSVDREGNQPQHF
TRBD1 | - | TRBJ2-7 | TRBV5-1 | TGCGCCAGCAGGGGGACAGGGCCGGACGAGCAGTACTTC | CASRGTGPDEQYF
TRBD1 | - | TRBJ1-4 | TRBV27 | TGTGCCAGCAGTTTCGGGACAGGGGCAGGGAAAAAACTGTTTTTT | CASSFGTGAGKKLFF
- | - | TRBJ2-2 | TRBV29-1 | TGCAGCTACACAGGGTCAACCGGGGAGCTGTTTTTT | CSYTGSTGELFF
- | - | TRBJ2-5 | TRBV6-6 | TGTGCCAGCACGGGCGAAAACGGGGTTAGGCAAGAGACCCAGTACTTC | CASTGENGVRQETQYF
- | - | TRBJ2-1 | TRBV9 | TGTGCCAGCAGCGTAGAGGAGCGGGCCTCCTACAATGAGCAGTTCTTC | CASSVEERASYNEQFF
- | - | TRBJ1-4 | TRBV30 | TGTGCCCATCGGGGGGAAACTAATGAAAAACTGTTTTTT | CAHRGETNEKLFF
TRBD1 | - | TRBJ1-1 | TRBV24-1 | TGTGCCACCTCCAGGGGGCCCAACACTGAAGCTTTCTTT | CATSRGPNTEAFF
- | - | TRBJ2-1 | TRBV7-9 | TGTGCCAGCAGCTCGTCGCGGGGCCGGACGGGTGAGCAGTTCTTC | CASSSSRGRTGEQFF
TRBD1 | - | TRBJ2-7 | TRBV11-2 | TGTGCCAGCAGCTTAGACAGGGGGTCCTCCTACGAGCAGTACTTC | CASSLDRGSSYEQYF
TRBD1 | - | TRBJ1-5 | TRBV15 | TGTGCCACTGAACCGGGACAGGGCTTCCAGCCCCAGCATTTT | CATEPGQGFQPQHF